The subject of this entry is one TCR beta chain. V lost 1 base and J lost 0, with 8 bases in between. The CDR3 is 15 residues long. Per the germline V gene, CDR1 is SGHNT and CDR2 is YENEEA. Some clones are missing from TCRdb's copy, which holds only in-frame ones; the method was immunoSEQ multiplex PCR. The sample yields 250,000 to 400,000 clones, approximately 87% seen once. This sample was taken from a study of blood T cell repertoires in COVID-19. On the study more broadly: Samples came from the United States, Italy and Spain, spanning acute and convalescent COVID-19. Nucleic acid was either cDNA or gDNA, and it came from T cells, B-cell-depleted T cells, or PBMCs.

The sequence derives from a woman aged 25 to 45 with COVID-19, enrolled during active disease. Material for sequencing was peripheral blood. The chain has TRBV11-3 and TRBJ2-3, with D maybe TRBD1 (5 bases). CDR3 coding DNA: TGTGCCAGCAGCTTAGGGCCAGGGAGCACAGATACGCAGTATTTT. Its protein product is CASSLGPGSTDTQYF. The whole variable domain, filled in from reference TRBV11-3 and TRBJ2-3, reads EAGVVQSPRYKIIEKKQPVAFWCNPISGHNTLYWYLQNLGQGPELLIRYENEEAVDDSQLPKDRFSAERLKGVDSTLKIQPAELGDSAVYLCASSLGPGSTDTQYFGPGTRLTVL.